The source of this TCR beta chain is a study of T cell responses to AZD1222 COVID-19 vaccine. General study points: Clonal diversity was possibly underestimated, and white British individuals and females predominated among donors. There were vaccine-associated CD4 TCRs across spike, dominant at 160-218 and 743-854. Sampled repertoires all dated from after the peak T cell response. Unmutated variant regions are reportedly targeted by nearly half of spike-specific TCRs.

The method was immunoSEQ multiplex PCR; TCRdb's version includes in-frame clones alone and lacks a portion of them. The data hold roughly 200,000 clones, with approximately 92% observed a single time. CDR3 size: 17 residues. Germline CDR1 reads SGHNT; CDR2 reads YYREEE (reference sequence). V shed 0 bases and J shed 0 bases, with 16 bases lying between them. This clone was seen once. No antigen is known for it. Material: peripheral blood, obtained on day 0 of AZD1222 vaccination. The receptor's source is an adult in good health. The genes are TRBV5-4 and TRBJ2-7; no definite D call. The CDR3 is CASSLGRAGRSSYEQYF. The CDR3 DNA reads as TGTGCCAGCAGCTTGGGTAGGGCCGGCAGGAGCTCCTACGAGCAGTACTTC.